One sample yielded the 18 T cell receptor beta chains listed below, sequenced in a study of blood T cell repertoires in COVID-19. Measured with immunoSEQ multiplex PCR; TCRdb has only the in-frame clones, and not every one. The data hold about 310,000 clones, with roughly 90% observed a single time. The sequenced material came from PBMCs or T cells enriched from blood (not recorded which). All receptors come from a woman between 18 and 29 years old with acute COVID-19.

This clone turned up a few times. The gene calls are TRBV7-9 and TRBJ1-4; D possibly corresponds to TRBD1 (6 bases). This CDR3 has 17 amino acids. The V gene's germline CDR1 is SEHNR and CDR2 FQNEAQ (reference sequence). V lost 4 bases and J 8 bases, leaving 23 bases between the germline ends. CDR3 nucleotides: TGTGCCAGCAGCTATAACAGGGTCGGGGTCTACGGCGAAAAACTGTTTTTT. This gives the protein CASSYNRVGVYGEKLFF.

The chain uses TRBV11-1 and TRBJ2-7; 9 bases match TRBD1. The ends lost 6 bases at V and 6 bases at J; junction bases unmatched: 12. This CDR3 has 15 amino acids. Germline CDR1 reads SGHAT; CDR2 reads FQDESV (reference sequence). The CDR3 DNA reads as TGTGCCAGCAGTTCCAGACAGGGGGTACCTGGCGAGCAGTACTTC. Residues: CASSSRQGVPGEQYF. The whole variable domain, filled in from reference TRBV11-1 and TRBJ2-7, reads EAEVAQSPRYKITEKSQAVAFWCDPISGHATLYWYRQILGQGPELLVQFQDESVVDDSQLPKDRFSAERLKGVDSTLKIQPAELGDSAMYLCASSSRQGVPGEQYFGPGTRLTVT.

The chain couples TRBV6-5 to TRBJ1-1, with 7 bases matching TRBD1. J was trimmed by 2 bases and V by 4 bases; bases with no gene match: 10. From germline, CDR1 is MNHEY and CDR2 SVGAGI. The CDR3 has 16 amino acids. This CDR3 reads CASSSLEDRFNTEAFF. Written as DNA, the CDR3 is TGTGCCAGCAGTTCCCTAGAGGACAGGTTCAACACTGAAGCTTTCTTT.

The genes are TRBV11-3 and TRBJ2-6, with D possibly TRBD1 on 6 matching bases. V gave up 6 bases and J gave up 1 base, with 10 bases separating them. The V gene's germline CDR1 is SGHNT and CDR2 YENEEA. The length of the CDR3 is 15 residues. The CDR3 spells CASSSRGSGANVLTF. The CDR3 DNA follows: TGTGCCAGCAGTTCCAGGGGATCTGGGGCCAACGTCCTGACTTTC.

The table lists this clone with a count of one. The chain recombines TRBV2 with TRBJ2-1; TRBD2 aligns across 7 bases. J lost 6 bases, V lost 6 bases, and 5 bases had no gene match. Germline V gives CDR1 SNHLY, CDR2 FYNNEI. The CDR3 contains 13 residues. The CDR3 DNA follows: TGTGCCAGCAGGGCTGCTAGCGGCAATGAGCAGTTCTTC. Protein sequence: CASRAASGNEQFF.

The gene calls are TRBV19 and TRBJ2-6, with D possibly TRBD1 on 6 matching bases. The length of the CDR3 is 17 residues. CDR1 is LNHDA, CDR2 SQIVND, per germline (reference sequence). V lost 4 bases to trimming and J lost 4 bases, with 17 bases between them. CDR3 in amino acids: CASSTPQGIAGANVLTF. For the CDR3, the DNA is TGTGCCAGTAGTACCCCACAGGGAATCGCCGGGGCCAACGTCCTGACTTTC. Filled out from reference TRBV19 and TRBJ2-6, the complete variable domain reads DGGITQSPKYLFRKEGQNVTLSCEQNLNHDAMYWYRQDPGQGLRLIYYSQIVNDFQKGDIAEGYSVSREKKESFPLTVTSAQKNPTAFYLCASSTPQGIAGANVLTFGAGSRLTVL.

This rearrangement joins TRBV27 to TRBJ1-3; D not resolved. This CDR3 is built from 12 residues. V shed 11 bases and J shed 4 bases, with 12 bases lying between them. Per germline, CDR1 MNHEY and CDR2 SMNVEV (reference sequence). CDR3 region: CARAGFGNTIYF. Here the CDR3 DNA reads TGTGCCCGAGCGGGGTTCGGAAACACCATATATTTT.

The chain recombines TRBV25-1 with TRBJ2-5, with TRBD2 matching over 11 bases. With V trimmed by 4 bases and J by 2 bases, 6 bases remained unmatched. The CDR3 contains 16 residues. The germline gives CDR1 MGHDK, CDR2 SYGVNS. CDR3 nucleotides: TGTGCCAGCAGTGTGGGACTAGCGGCTCTGCAAGAGACCCAGTACTTC. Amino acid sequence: CASSVGLAALQETQYF.

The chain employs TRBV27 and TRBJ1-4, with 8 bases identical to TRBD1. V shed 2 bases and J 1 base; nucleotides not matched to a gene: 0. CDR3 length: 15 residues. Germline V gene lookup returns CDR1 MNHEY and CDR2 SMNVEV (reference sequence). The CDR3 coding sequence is TGTGCCAGCAGTTTAGGGACAGGAACTAATGAAAAACTGTTTTTT. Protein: CASSLGTGTNEKLFF.

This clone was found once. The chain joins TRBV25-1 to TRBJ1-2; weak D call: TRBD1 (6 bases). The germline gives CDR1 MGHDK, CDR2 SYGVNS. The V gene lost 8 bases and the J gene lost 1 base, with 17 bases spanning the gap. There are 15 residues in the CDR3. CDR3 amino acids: CASVRLGADNYGYTF. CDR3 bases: TGTGCCAGCGTTCGGCTGGGGGCAGATAACTATGGCTACACCTTC.

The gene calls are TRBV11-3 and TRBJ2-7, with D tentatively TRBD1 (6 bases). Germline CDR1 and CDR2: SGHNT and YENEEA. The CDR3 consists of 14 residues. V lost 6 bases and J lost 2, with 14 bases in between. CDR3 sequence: CASSLEQGPYEQYF. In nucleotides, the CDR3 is TGTGCCAGCAGTCTAGAACAGGGACCCTACGAGCAGTACTTC.

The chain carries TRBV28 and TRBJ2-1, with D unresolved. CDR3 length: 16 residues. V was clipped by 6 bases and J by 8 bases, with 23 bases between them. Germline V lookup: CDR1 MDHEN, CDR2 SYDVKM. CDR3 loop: CASRSPGSSRLDEQFF. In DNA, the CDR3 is TGTGCCAGCAGGTCCCCCGGTTCCTCTAGGCTAGATGAGCAGTTCTTC.

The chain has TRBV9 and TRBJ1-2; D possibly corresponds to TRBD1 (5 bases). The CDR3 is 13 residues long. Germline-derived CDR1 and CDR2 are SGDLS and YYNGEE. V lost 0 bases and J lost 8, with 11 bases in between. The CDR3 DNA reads TGTGCCAGCAGCGTAGAGGGGCCCGACGGCTACACCTTC. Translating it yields CASSVEGPDGYTF.

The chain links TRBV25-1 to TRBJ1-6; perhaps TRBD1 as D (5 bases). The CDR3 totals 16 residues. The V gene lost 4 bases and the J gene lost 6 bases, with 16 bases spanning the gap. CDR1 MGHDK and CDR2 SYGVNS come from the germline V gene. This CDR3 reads CASSAVPGTPNSPLHF. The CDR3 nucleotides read TGTGCCAGCAGTGCCGTACCCGGGACTCCTAATTCACCCCTCCACTTT.

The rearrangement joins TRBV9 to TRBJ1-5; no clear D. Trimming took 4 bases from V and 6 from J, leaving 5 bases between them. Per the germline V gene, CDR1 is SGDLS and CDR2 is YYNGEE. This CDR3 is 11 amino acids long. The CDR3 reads CASSPIQPQHF. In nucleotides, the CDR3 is TGTGCCAGCAGCCCTATTCAGCCCCAGCATTTT. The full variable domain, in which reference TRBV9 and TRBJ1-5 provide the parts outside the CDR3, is DSGVTQTPKHLITATGQRVTLRCSPRSGDLSVYWYQQSLDQGLQFLIQYYNGEERAKGNILERFSAQQFPDLHSELNLSSLELGDSALYFCASSPIQPQHFGDGTRLSIL.

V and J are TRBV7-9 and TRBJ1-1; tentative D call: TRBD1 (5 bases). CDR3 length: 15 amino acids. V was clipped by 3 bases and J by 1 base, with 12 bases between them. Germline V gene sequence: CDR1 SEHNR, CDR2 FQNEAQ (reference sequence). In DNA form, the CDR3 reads TGTGCCAGCAGCTTCCAGGGTTTGTCGAACACTGAAGCTTTCTTT. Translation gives CASSFQGLSNTEAFF.

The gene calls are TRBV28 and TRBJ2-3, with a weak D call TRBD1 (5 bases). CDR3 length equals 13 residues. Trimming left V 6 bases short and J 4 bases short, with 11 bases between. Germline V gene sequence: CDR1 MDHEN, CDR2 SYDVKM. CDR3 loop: CASRGQGSDTQYF. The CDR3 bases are TGTGCCAGCAGGGGCCAGGGCTCAGATACGCAGTATTTT.

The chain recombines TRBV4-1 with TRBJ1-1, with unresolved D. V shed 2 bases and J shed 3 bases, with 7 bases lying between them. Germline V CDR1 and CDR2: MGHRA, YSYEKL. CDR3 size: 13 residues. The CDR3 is CASSQREDTEAFF. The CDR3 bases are TGCGCCAGCAGCCAAAGGGAGGACACTGAAGCTTTCTTT.